The clone carrying this T cell receptor beta chain was picked up a small number of times. The antigen is not known. The sample originates from a study of CD8 T cells in ankylosing spondylitis. Study-wide results and limits: Clones tied to disease were said to be significantly enriched in matched ankylosing spondylitis synovial fluid. Typical of ankylosing spondylitis blood, it appeared, was a TCR beta motif of about eight highly homologous variants.

Germline CDR1 MDHEN, CDR2 SYDVKM. The length of the CDR3 is 14 residues. Trimming removed 5 bases at V and 8 bases at J, with 13 bases between. In making TCR beta libraries, quantitative 5'-RACE with molecular barcodes was used. TCRdb reprocessed the 5' RACE reads with MiXCR, giving one entry per CDR3 protein. The table lists around 450,000 distinct CDR3 sequences, roughly a quarter of them singletons. The chain couples TRBV28 to TRBJ1-6, with D perhaps matching TRBD1 (6 bases). Sequenced material: blood, either unsorted or a sorted T cell fraction (not recorded which). This TCR was sampled from a male donor with ankylosing spondylitis. CDR3 loop: CASSIDRSYSPLHF. The CDR3, as DNA: TGTGCCAGCAGTATTGACAGGAGTTATTCACCCCTCCACTTT. Drawing the rest from reference TRBV28 and TRBJ1-6, the complete variable domain is DVKVTQSSRYLVKRTGEKVFLECVQDMDHENMFWYRQDPGLGLRLIYFSYDVKMKEKGDIPEGYSVSREKKERFSLILESASTNQTSMYLCASSIDRSYSPLHFGNGTRLTVT.